This T cell receptor (beta chain) was observed in a study of human T cells and chemical hapten exposure. Study context: Throughout the approximately 25-week study, diphenylcyclopropenone was applied weekly to the patients' scalps. The study traced per-sample TCR yield variation mainly to small differences in pooled library volumes. Findings and limits, study-wide: Counts of TCRs above 1 in 1000 frequency stayed unchanged with DPC sensitization.

This clonotype was observed a few times. Antigen specificity is unknown. TCRdb reanalysed the RACE reads using MiXCR and keeps one entry per CDR3 protein. Of 90,000 or so distinct CDR3 sequences in the sample, 7.5% to 9.5% were seen once. The ends were cut back, 2 bases at V and 0 bases at J, with 7 bases in the middle. This CDR3 contains 14 residues. CDR1 and CDR2 (germline): SGHRS, YFSETQ. Time point noted: pre-sensitization, week 0. The treatment was: therapeutic diphenylcyclopropenone sensitization with weekly scalp DPC. The donor pool consisted of alopecia patients aged 18 to 70 years, considered suitable for DPC.

The sequences come from whole blood, collected in connection with sensitization to the hapten diphenylcyclopropenone (DPC). The TCR sequence derives from a man aged 35 to 55 with alopecia areata. Some clones in this sample may be carry-over from other donors' samples. This sequence joins TRBV5-1 and TRBJ2-3, with D possibly TRBD2 on 6 matching bases. CDR3 sequence (DNA): TGCGCCAGCAGCTTTAGCGGAAGCACAGATACGCAGTATTTT. Translating it yields CASSFSGSTDTQYF.